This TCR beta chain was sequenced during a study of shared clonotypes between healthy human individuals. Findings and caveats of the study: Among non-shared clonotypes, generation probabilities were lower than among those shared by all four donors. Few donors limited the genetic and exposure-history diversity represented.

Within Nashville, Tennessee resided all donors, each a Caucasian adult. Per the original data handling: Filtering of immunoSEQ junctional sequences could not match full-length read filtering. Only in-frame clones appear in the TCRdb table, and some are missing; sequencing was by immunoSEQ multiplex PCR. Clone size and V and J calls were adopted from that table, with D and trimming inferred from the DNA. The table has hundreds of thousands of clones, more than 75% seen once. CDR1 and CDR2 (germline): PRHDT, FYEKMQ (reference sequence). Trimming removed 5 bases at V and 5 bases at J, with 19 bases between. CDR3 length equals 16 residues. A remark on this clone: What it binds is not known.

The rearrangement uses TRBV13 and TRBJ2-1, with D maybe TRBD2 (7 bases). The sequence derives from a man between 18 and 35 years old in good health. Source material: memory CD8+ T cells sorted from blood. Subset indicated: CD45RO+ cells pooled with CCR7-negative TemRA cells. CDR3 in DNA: TGTGCCAGCAGCCCTACCCCCGGGGGGCTAGACAATGAGCAGTTCTTC. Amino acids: CASSPTPGGLDNEQFF. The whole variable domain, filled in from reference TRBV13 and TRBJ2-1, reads AAGVIQSPRHLIKEKRETATLKCYPIPRHDTVYWYQQGPGQDPQFLISFYEKMQSDKGSIPDRFSAQQFSDYHSELNMSSLELGDSALYFCASSPTPGGLDNEQFFGPGTRLTVL.